A single T cell receptor (beta chain) is shown here with its context. As yet, its antigen is unknown. Sequencing used immunoSEQ multiplex PCR; TCRdb keeps in-frame clones, though not all of them. Of some 2 million clones listed, 85% to 95% were seen once; the top ten hold about 0.13%. Germline CDR1 and CDR2: SGHRS and YFSETQ. Trimming cost V 0 bases and J 2 bases, with 11 bases left between them. The CDR3 is 15 amino acids. The sample belongs to a study of shared clonotypes between healthy human individuals. General study results and limits: What naive subsets generally showed was a larger estimated richness than memory subsets showed.

Researchers partitioned CD4+ cells into CD45RA+ naive and CD45RA-negative memory subsets. This chain uses TRBV5-1 with TRBJ2-5, with D possibly matching TRBD1 (6 bases). The material sequenced was naive CD4+ T cells sorted from blood. Subset defined: CD45RA+ positively selected. The sequence derives from a man between 18 and 29 years old in good health. CDR3 sequence reads: CASSLDGTTQETQYF. Here the CDR3 DNA reads TGCGCCAGCAGCTTGGACGGGACAACTCAAGAGACCCAGTACTTC. The full variable domain, completed using reference TRBV5-1 and TRBJ2-5, is KAGVTQTPRYLIKTRGQQVTLSCSPISGHRSVSWYQQTPGQGLQFLFEYFSETQRNKGNFPGRFSGRQFSNSRSEMNVSTLELGDSALYLCASSLDGTTQETQYFGPGTRLLVL.